This T cell receptor beta chain is from a study of blood T cell repertoires in COVID-19. Sequenced by immunoSEQ multiplex PCR; TCRdb stores in-frame clones only, minus some. Of 250,000 to 350,000 clones listed, approximately 88% are singletons. This clone was seen just once. Germline CDR1 reads MNHEY; CDR2 reads SVGAGI. This CDR3 region has 15 residues. The ends were cut back, 6 bases at V and 2 bases at J, with 16 bases in the middle. This chain connects TRBV6-5 to TRBJ1-2, with unresolved D. The material sequenced was peripheral blood. The clonotype was recovered from a woman in her 30s who had recovered from COVID-19. CDR3 coding DNA: TGTGCCAGCAGCAAGAACCCTCCCAGAAACTATGGCTACACCTTC. It is translated as CASSKNPPRNYGYTF.